These T cell receptor beta chains were read from a single sample in a study of control samples from healthy donors and cancer patients. The repertoire was sequenced with immunoSEQ multiplex PCR; TCRdb's copy has only in-frame clones and lacks some. Here the sample spans roughly 52,000 clones, about 95% being singletons. The sample comprised blood. The source of these receptors is a man between 25 and 39 years old in good health. CDR3s include the opening cysteine and the closing phenylalanine or tryptophan. The D gene is left open where the match is weak. Only part of the rows carry a size: once, few, many, or a class if the clone is expanded.

j_call d_call cdr3_length v_call clone_size cdr3_aa cdr3_nt
TRBJ1-6 . 14 TRBV27 . CASSLVRGNSPLHF TGTGCCAGCAGTTTAGTCAGGGGTAATTCACCCCTCCACTTT
TRBJ1-5 TRBD1 18 TRBV30 . CAWDPAPRTGGGNQPQHF TGTGCCTGGGACCCTGCACCCCGGACAGGGGGAGGCAATCAGCCCCAGCATTTT
TRBJ2-1 . 17 TRBV6-1 few CASSEEWQGASYNEQFF TGTGCCAGCAGTGAAGAGTGGCAGGGAGCCTCCTACAATGAGCAGTTCTTC
TRBJ2-3 TRBD1 17 TRBV4-1 . CASSQDWETGGWDTQYF TGCGCCAGCAGCCAAGATTGGGAGACAGGGGGTTGGGATACGCAGTATTTT
TRBJ2-7 . 11 TRBV6-5 . CASSKIYEQYF TGTGCCAGCAGTAAAATTTACGAGCAGTACTTC
TRBJ2-2 TRBD1 14 TRBV7-9 . CASSHTGEAGELFF TGTGCCAGCAGTCATACAGGGGAAGCCGGGGAGCTGTTTTTT
TRBJ1-3 . 12 TRBV3-1/TRBV3-2 . CASSQGGNTIYF TGTGCCAGCAGCCAGGGAGGAAACACCATATATTTT
TRBJ2-1 TRBD2 14 TRBV2 . CASSESGRYDEQFF TGTGCCAGCAGTGAGAGCGGGAGGTACGATGAGCAGTTCTTC
TRBJ1-6 . 12 TRBV15 . CATNKDNSPLHF TGTGCCACCAATAAGGATAATTCACCCCTCCACTTT
TRBJ1-4 TRBD1 17 TRBV27 . CASSILGPGRGERKLFF TGTGCCAGCTCTATATTAGGGCCGGGCAGGGGGGAAAGAAAACTGTTTTTT
TRBJ2-7 . 10 TRBV12-3/TRBV12-4 . CASSGEMQYF TGTGCCAGCAGTGGGGAGATGCAGTACTTC
TRBJ1-6 . 15 TRBV20-1 . CSASTRHGYNSPLHF TGCAGTGCTAGTACAAGACATGGCTATAATTCACCCCTCCACTTT
TRBJ1-1 . 14 TRBV28 . CASSLTAVNTEAFF TGTGCCAGCAGTTTGACAGCCGTGAACACTGAAGCTTTCTTT
TRBJ1-6 TRBD1 14 TRBV4-1 . CASSTGQGVSPLHF TGCGCCAGCAGTACCGGACAGGGTGTCTCACCCCTCCACTTT
TRBJ2-5 . 11 TRBV5-1 . CASSIQETQYF TGCGCCAGCAGCATACAAGAGACCCAGTACTTC
TRBJ1-1 . 12 TRBV9 . CASSVALRDAFF TGTGCCAGCAGCGTAGCCCTCCGAGATGCTTTCTTT
TRBJ2-7 TRBD1 14 TRBV7-3 . CAGTPGQGAVEQYF TGTGCCGGTACCCCGGGACAGGGGGCTGTCGAGCAGTACTTC
TRBJ2-3 TRBD2 15 TRBV10-3 . CAISELAGGSDTQYF TGTGCCATCAGTGAGTTAGCGGGAGGTTCAGATACGCAGTATTTT
TRBJ2-3 TRBD2 20 TRBV24-1 once CATSDRGLAGGPPNTDTQYF TGTGCCACCAGTGATCGAGGACTAGCGGGAGGGCCCCCTAACACAGATACGCAGTATTTT
TRBJ2-7 . 15 TRBV9 . CASSVGAPSRHEQYF TGTGCCAGCAGCGTAGGAGCGCCGTCGCGCCACGAGCAGTACTTC
TRBJ2-1 TRBD2 15 TRBV4-2 . CASSQLAGGRNEQFF TGTGCCAGCAGCCAACTAGCGGGCGGCCGAAATGAGCAGTTCTTC
TRBJ1-1 . 15 TRBV4-1 . CASSPNSQTNTEAFF TGCGCCAGCAGCCCGAACTCCCAAACGAACACTGAAGCTTTCTTT